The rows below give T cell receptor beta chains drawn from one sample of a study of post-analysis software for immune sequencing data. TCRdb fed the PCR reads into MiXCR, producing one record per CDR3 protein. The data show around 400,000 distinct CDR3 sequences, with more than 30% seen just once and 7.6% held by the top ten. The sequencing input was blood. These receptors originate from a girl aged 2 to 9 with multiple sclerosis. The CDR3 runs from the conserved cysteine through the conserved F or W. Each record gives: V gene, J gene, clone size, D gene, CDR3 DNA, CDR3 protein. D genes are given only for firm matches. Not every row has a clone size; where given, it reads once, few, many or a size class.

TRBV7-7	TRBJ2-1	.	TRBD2	TGTGCTAGCAGCTTGGGGACTAGCGGGAGGAATGAGCAGTTCTTC	CASSLGTSGRNEQFF
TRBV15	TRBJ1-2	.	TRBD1	TGTGCCACCAGCAGAGAGAGGGGGCTAGGCTATGGCTACACCTTC	CATSRERGLGYGYTF
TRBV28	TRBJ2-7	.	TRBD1	TGTGCCAGCAGGGGGGGGACAGGGGGCGACGAGCAGTACTTC	CASRGGTGGDEQYF
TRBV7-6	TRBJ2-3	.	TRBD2	TGTGCCAGCAGCTTATCGATAGCGGGAGGGGATACGCAGTATTTT	CASSLSIAGGDTQYF
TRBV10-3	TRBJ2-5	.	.	TGTGCCACCAAAGGGACAAACCCATTGCTCCAAGAGACCCAGTACTTC	CATKGTNPLLQETQYF
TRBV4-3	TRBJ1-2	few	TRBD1	TGCGCCAGCAGCCACAAGACAGGGTCTAGGTATGGCTACACCTTC	CASSHKTGSRYGYTF
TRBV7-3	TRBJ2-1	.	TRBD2	TGTGCCAGCAGCCCTCAGCGGGAGAGCTCCTACAATGAGCAGTTCTTC	CASSPQRESSYNEQFF
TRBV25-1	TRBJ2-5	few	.	TGTGCCAGCCAGACGGATCAAGCTCTGGAGACCCAGTACTTC	CASQTDQALETQYF
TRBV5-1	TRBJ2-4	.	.	TGCGCCAGCAGCTTGCCGGGTCACCCTCTAGCCAAAAACATTCAGTACTTC	CASSLPGHPLAKNIQYF
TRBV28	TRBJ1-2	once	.	TGTGCCACCCTACTTAACTATGGCTACACCTTC	CATLLNYGYTF
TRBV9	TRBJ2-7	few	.	TGTGCCAGCAGCCGCGGGACGGGCGGGTCCTACGAGCAGTACTTC	CASSRGTGGSYEQYF
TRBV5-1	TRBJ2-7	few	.	TGCGCCAGCAGCTCCGCAGGGGGGGTCGACGAGCAGTACTTC	CASSSAGGVDEQYF
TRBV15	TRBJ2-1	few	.	TGTGCCACCAGAGGGGCTAGCGCCAGCTCCTACAATGAGCAGTTCTTC	CATRGASASSYNEQFF
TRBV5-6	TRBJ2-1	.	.	TGTGCCAGCAGCAGACGCCGCTCCTACAATGAGCAGTTCTTC	CASSRRRSYNEQFF
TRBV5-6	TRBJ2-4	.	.	TGTGCCAGCAGGCTGGGAGGGGGGAACATTCAGTACTTC	CASRLGGGNIQYF
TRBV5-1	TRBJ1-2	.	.	TGCGCCAGCAGCTTGGAGGGGGGTAAAAGAGGCTACACCTTC	CASSLEGGKRGYTF
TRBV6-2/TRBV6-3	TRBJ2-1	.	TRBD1	TGTGCCAGCAGTTACTCGCTTGAAGGGGGCCTTTTTTTCAATGAGCAGTTCTTC	CASSYSLEGGLFFNEQFF
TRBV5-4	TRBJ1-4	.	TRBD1	TGTGCCAGCAGCTACCGGACAGGAACTAATGAAAAACTGTTTTTT	CASSYRTGTNEKLFF
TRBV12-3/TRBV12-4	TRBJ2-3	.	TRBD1	TGTGCCAGCAGTATTGATTCCGGGACAGGGGTGGCAGATACGCAGTATTTT	CASSIDSGTGVADTQYF
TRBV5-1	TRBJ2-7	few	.	TGCGCCAGCAGCTTGGATGGGGGTCCCTACTACGAGCAGTACTTC	CASSLDGGPYYEQYF